This T cell receptor (beta chain) was captured by sequencing in a study of tumor and adjacent non-tumor tissue in lung cancer. This clonotype came up many times. Its antigen is not known. Study-level points and caveats: Significantly higher TCR diversity was found in tumor than normal lung.

Three rounds of nested PCR, following a modified ARM-PCR protocol, produced the TCRbeta library. Each CDR3 protein gets one entry after TCRdb re-called the multiplex PCR reads with MiXCR. The table shows approximately 100,000 distinct CDR3 sequences, with about 62% occurring only once. This sample's RNA came from whole unsorted tissue. This non-tumor lung sample came from over 3 cm beyond the tumor edge. The length of the CDR3 is 13 residues. Trimming pared 8 bases from V and 6 bases from J, leaving 13 bases between. CDR1 SGHDN and CDR2 FVKESK come from the germline V gene. The chain links TRBV14 to TRBJ2-2; tentatively, D is TRBD2 (5 bases). The source of this sequence is a young man with non-small cell lung cancer. The specimen sequenced was distant non-tumor lung tissue. The chain's CDR3 is CASGDYGSGELFF. CDR3 sequence (DNA): TGTGCCAGCGGCGACTACGGGTCCGGGGAGCTGTTTTTT.